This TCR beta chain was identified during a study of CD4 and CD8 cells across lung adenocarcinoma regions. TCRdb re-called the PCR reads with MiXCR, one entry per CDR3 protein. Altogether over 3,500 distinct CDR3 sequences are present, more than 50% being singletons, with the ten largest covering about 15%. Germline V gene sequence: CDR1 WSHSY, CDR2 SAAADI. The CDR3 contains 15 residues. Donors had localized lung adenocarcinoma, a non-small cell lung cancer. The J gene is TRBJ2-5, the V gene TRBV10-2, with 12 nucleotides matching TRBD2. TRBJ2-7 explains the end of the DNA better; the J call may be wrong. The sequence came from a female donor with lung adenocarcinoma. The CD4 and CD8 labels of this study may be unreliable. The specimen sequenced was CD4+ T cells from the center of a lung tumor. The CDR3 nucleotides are TGCGCCAGCAGTCTAGCGGGAGGGATGGGATACGAGCAGTACTTC. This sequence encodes CASSLAGGMGYEQYF.